The 4 T cell receptor beta chains presented below share a single source sample, sequenced in a study of T-cell memory formation after mild COVID-19. TCRdb reanalysed the 5' RACE reads using MiXCR and keeps one entry per CDR3 protein. The sample includes 30,000 or so distinct CDR3 sequences, under 25% seen only once; the top ten take less than 2%. Sequencing was done on a sample of PBMCs or a T cell subset sorted from them (not recorded which). The receptors shown here come from an adult who had mild COVID-19 (a few samples of this study predate the infection). Cell type and time point are not known.

At least ten counts were recorded for this clonotype. The chain employs TRBV27 and TRBJ1-2; D ambiguous. V lost 2 bases to trimming and J lost 4 bases, with 17 bases between them. This CDR3 has 16 residues. Per germline, CDR1 MNHEY and CDR2 SMNVEV (reference sequence). The CDR3 spells CASSLGAGFGPYGYTF. The CDR3 DNA sequence: TGTGCCAGCAGTTTAGGCGCGGGTTTCGGCCCCTATGGCTACACCTTC.

This clonotype was detected many times. V gene TRBV11-3 combines with J gene TRBJ1-3; 7 bases map to TRBD1. V shed 5 bases and J 3 bases; nucleotides not matched to a gene: 10. The CDR3 sequence is 16 residues long. Per the germline V gene, CDR1 is SGHNT and CDR2 is YENEEA. DNA of the CDR3: TGTGCCAGCAGCGACCGGAGAGACAGGGTTGGAAACACCATATATTTT. Translation: CASSDRRDRVGNTIYF.

This clonotype is deemed medium-sized. J is TRBJ2-7 and V is TRBV7-2, with a possible D match to TRBD2 (5 bases). The CDR3 has 13 residues. The ends were cut back, 4 bases at V and 4 bases at J, with 11 bases in the middle. Germline V CDR1 and CDR2: SGHTA, FQGNSA. The CDR3 sequence is CASSSGPGYEQYF. CDR3 DNA: TGTGCCAGCAGCTCAGGCCCGGGGTACGAGCAGTACTTC.

Ten or more counts support this clonotype. J is TRBJ2-2 and V is TRBV7-3; the D is unclear. This CDR3 comprises 18 residues. Germline CDR1 is SGHTA and CDR2 is FQGTGA. V lost 5 bases and J lost 5, with 24 bases in between. CDR3 in DNA: TGTGCCAGCAGCCGGGTCGGCAGAGTAGCCGGATGGACCGGGGAGCTGTTTTTT. Protein product: CASSRVGRVAGWTGELFF. Full variable domain (missing parts from reference TRBV7-3 and TRBJ2-2): GAGVSQTPSNKVTEKGKYVELRCDPISGHTALYWYRQSLGQGPEFLIYFQGTGAADDSGLPNDRFFAVRPEGSVSTLKIQRTERGDSAVYLCASSRVGRVAGWTGELFFGEGSRLTVL.